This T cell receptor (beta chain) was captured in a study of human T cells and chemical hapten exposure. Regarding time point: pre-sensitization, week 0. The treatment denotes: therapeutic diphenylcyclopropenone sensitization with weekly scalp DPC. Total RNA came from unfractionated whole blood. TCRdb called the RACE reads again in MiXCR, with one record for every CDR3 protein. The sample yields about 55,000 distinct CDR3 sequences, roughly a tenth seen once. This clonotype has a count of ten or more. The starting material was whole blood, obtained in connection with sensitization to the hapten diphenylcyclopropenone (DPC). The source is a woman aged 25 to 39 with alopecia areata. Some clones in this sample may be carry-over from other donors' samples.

For the CDR3, the DNA is TGTGCCAGCAGCCCAGATAGTGGCGAGCAGTTCTTC. Translation: CASSPDSGEQFF. This rearrangement joins TRBV4-2 to TRBJ2-1; D not resolved. CDR3 length equals 12 residues. CDR1 and CDR2 (germline): LGHNA, YNFKEQ. Trimming cost V 4 bases and J 10 bases, with 11 bases left between them.